These 16 T cell receptor beta chains were all obtained from the same sample, sequenced in a study of T-cell reconstitution after alpha-beta-depleted transplantation in children (dated by TCRdb to 2015 to 2016). Receptor libraries were prepared by PCR. TCRdb records Illumina HiSeq 2500 as the sequencer. To normalize quantification of the TCRbeta repertoire, the TCR libraries were built with molecular barcoding that relied on unique molecular identifiers. TCRdb reprocessing: public reads trimmed at Q25 with fastp, clones called with MiXCR, in-frame beta chains kept. Rows with a matching CDR3 protein are joined into one entry that keeps the most common DNA and genes. Present in this sample are 600,000 to 800,000 distinct CDR3 sequences, 13% of which were seen just once. In total, the top ten clones hold 0.79% of the sample. The treatment or condition label for this specimen denotes: allogeneic hematopoietic cell transplantation with graft depleted of TCRalphabeta T cells and CD19 B cells.

The specimen comprised PBMCs, sampled before TCRalphabeta/CD19-depleted stem cell transplant. The receptors were sampled from a girl under 10 years old with congenital amegakaryocytic thrombocytopenia, due to receive a stem cell transplant.

This clonotype occurred a few times. The chain combines TRBV4-2 with TRBJ2-3; TRBD2 aligns across 9 bases. Germline V CDR1 and CDR2: LGHNA, YNFKEQ. This CDR3 is built from 15 residues. J was trimmed by 4 bases and V by 0 bases; bases with no gene match: 2. The CDR3 DNA sequence: TGTGCCAGCAGCCAAGAGATAGCGGGAGCAGATACGCAGTATTTT. Its translation: CASSQEIAGADTQYF.

In regard to this clonotype: A read error may explain this, as a much larger clone is one base away. This chain links TRBV5-1 with TRBJ2-3, with 7 bases aligning to TRBD1. The CDR3 is 16 residues long. Germline V gene sequence: CDR1 SGHRS, CDR2 YFSETQ. The CDR3 is CASSLGSRGRGDTPYF. The CDR3, as DNA: TGCGCCAGCAGCTTGGGGAGTAGGGGGCGAGGAGATACGCCGTATTTT.

This clonotype has ten or more counts. The chain uses TRBV6-8 and TRBJ2-7, with TRBD1 matching over 8 bases. The V segment lost 5 bases and the J segment 0 bases; nucleotides outside the gene matches: 12. The CDR3 runs to 17 residues. CDR1 MNHGY and CDR2 SAAAGT come from the germline V gene. In DNA, the CDR3 is TGTGCCAGCAGTGGACAGGGATTTAGTGAGGCCTCCTACGAGCAGTACTTC. Amino acid sequence: CASSGQGFSEASYEQYF.

This clonotype was picked up a small number of times. This rearrangement joins TRBV12-3 or TRBV12-4 to TRBJ1-2; TRBD1 agrees at 12 bases. This CDR3 is 15 amino acids long. V shed 3 bases and J 8 bases; nucleotides not matched to a gene: 7. CDR3 sequence: CASSFSGQGAHGYTF. The CDR3 DNA reads TGTGCCAGCAGTTTCTCGGGACAGGGGGCGCACGGCTACACCTTC.

CDR3 loop: CASSVDRYNSPLHF. In DNA, the CDR3 is TGTGCCAGCAGCGTCGACAGATATAATTCACCCCTCCACTTT. The chain joins TRBV11-2 to TRBJ1-6; D perhaps matches TRBD1 (5 bases). The CDR3 has 14 amino acids. With 5 bases removed from V and 4 bases from J, the gap between germline ends came to 9 bases. The V gene's germline CDR1 is SGHAT and CDR2 FQNNGV.

The V and J genes are TRBV5-1 and TRBJ2-1, with D possibly TRBD2 on 6 matching bases. The CDR3 has 15 amino acids. With 0 bases removed from V and 9 bases from J, the gap between germline ends came to 16 bases. CDR1 and CDR2 (germline): SGHRS, YFSETQ. CDR3 region: CASSLDRRDAGEQFF. The CDR3 region has the DNA TGCGCCAGCAGCTTGGATCGGCGGGACGCGGGTGAGCAGTTCTTC.

Ten or more counts support this clonotype. V gene TRBV12-3 or TRBV12-4 combines with J gene TRBJ2-1; D call uncertain. The V and J ends lost 3 bases and 4 bases respectively, with 19 bases between them. There are 17 residues in the CDR3. In DNA, the CDR3 is TGTGCCAGCAGTTTCTCCCCGGGCGGTTCTTTGTACAATGAGCAGTTCTTC. It encodes CASSFSPGGSLYNEQFF.

The CDR3 coding sequence is TGCGCCAGCAGCCAACCTTTCGAGAGGACAGGGCAAGAGACCCAGTACTTC. Protein sequence: CASSQPFERTGQETQYF. This chain uses TRBV4-1 with TRBJ2-5, with TRBD1 matching over 8 bases. Germline V gene lookup returns CDR1 MGHRA and CDR2 YSYEKL. The V and J ends lost 2 bases and 2 bases, in that order; junction bases with no gene match: 10. CDR3 size: 17 residues.

In its sample, this clonotype was seen a few times. This rearrangement joins TRBV27 to TRBJ1-3; 10 nucleotides agree with TRBD1. V was pared by 6 bases and J by 2 bases, with 4 bases of the junction left unmatched. Germline V CDR1 and CDR2: MNHEY, SMNVEV (reference sequence). CDR3 length: 15 amino acids. DNA for the CDR3: TGTGCCAGCAGAGAGACAGGGGGCCCTGGAAACACCATATATTTT. As protein: CASRETGGPGNTIYF.

The chain couples TRBV29-1 to TRBJ2-7; D possibly corresponds to TRBD2 (6 bases). Germline V gives CDR1 SQVTM, CDR2 ANQGSEA. The CDR3 is made up of 11 amino acids. Trimming shortened V by 4 bases and J by 4 bases, and 8 bases separated the two germline ends. This chain's CDR3 is CSVVAEYEQYF. As DNA, the CDR3 is TGCAGCGTTGTAGCGGAGTACGAGCAGTACTTC.

The rearrangement uses TRBV3-1 and TRBJ2-1; 11 bases are a match to TRBD2. Germline V CDR1 and CDR2: LGHDT, YNNKEL (reference sequence). Unmatched junction bases numbered 13, after V lost 0 bases and J lost 3 bases. The CDR3 sequence is 20 residues long. In nucleotides, the CDR3 is TGTGCCAGCAGCCAAGATCCAGCGTGGGGACTAGCGGTAAACTACAATGAGCAGTTCTTC. Amino acid sequence: CASSQDPAWGLAVNYNEQFF.

This chain joins TRBV10-3 and TRBJ2-1; TRBD1 matches at 7 bases. Germline CDR1 and CDR2: ENHRY and SYGVKD. This CDR3 has 11 residues. Trimming cost V 7 bases and J 9 bases; bases outside gene matches: 3. CDR3 coding DNA: TGTGCCATCAACTCAGGGGGTGAGCAGTTCTTC. This translates into CAINSGGEQFF.

V gene TRBV6-5 combines with J gene TRBJ2-7, with 9 bases identical to TRBD1. V was pared by 2 bases and J by 3 bases, with 11 bases of the junction left unmatched. The CDR3 has 17 residues. Germline V gives CDR1 MNHEY, CDR2 SVGAGI. The CDR3 loop is CASSYAWVRQGDYEQYF. The DNA of the CDR3 is TGTGCCAGCAGTTACGCATGGGTGCGACAGGGGGACTACGAGCAGTACTTC.

This clonotype was detected ten times or more. This chain joins TRBV5-1 and TRBJ1-1; no definite D call. CDR3 length: 16 amino acids. Between the trimmed V and J ends, which lost 4 bases and 0 bases, there was a span of 16 bases. Per the germline V gene, CDR1 is SGHRS and CDR2 is YFSETQ. The CDR3: CASSVTRSGLNTEAFF. The CDR3 DNA follows: TGCGCCAGCAGCGTCACACGTAGCGGTTTGAACACTGAAGCTTTCTTT.

This clonotype was found many times. The rearrangement links TRBV11-2 to TRBJ1-2; D uncertain. Germline CDR1 and CDR2: SGHAT and FQNNGV. The ends were cut back, 1 base at V and 4 bases at J, with 7 bases in the middle. The CDR3 consists of 13 residues. Here the CDR3 reads CASSLGSFYGYTF. CDR3 coding DNA: TGTGCCAGCAGCTTAGGGTCATTCTATGGCTACACCTTC.

Many counts were recorded for this clonotype. The rearrangement joins TRBV25-1 to TRBJ2-1, with D perhaps given as TRBD1 or TRBD2 (5 bases each). The V gene's germline CDR1 is MGHDK and CDR2 SYGVNS. The germline V and J ends were trimmed by 2 bases and 3 bases, with 11 bases remaining between them. The CDR3 loop spans 15 amino acids. The CDR3 nucleotides are TGTGCCAGCAGTGAAGCCCGGGACGGCTACAATGAGCAGTTCTTC. This encodes CASSEARDGYNEQFF.